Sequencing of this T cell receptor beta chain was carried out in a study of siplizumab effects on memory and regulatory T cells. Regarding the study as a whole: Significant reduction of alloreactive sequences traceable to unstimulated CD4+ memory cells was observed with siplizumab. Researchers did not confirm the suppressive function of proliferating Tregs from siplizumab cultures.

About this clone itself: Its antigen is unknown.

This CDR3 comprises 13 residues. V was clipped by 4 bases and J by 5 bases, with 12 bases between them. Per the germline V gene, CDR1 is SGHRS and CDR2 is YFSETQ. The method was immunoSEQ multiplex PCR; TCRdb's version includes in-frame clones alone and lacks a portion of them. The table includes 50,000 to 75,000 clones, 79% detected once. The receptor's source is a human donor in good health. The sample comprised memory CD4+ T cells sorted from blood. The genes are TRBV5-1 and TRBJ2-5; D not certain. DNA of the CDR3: TGCGCCAGCAGCACCCGGTACGAGGAGACCCAGTACTTC. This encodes CASSTRYEETQYF.